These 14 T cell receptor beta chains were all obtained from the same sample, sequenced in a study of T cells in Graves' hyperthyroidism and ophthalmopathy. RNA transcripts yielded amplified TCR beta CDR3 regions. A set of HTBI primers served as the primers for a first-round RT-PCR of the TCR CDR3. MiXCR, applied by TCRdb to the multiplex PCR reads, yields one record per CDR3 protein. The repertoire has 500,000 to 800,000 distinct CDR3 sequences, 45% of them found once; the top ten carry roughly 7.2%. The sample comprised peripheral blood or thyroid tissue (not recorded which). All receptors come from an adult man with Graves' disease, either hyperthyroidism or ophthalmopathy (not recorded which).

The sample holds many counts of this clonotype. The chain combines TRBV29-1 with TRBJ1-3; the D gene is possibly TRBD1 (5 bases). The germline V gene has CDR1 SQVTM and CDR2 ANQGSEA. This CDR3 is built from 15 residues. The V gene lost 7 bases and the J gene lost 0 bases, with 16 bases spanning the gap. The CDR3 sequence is CSALRTGPSGNTIYF. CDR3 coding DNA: TGCAGCGCCTTACGGACGGGACCCTCTGGAAACACCATATATTTT.

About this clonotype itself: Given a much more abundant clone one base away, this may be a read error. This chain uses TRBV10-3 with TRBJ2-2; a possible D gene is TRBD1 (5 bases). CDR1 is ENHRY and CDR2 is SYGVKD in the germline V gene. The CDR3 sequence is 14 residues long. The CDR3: CVIKGDSNTGELFF. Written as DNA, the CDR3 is TGTGTCATCAAAGGGGATTCGAACACCGGGGAGCTGTTTTTT.

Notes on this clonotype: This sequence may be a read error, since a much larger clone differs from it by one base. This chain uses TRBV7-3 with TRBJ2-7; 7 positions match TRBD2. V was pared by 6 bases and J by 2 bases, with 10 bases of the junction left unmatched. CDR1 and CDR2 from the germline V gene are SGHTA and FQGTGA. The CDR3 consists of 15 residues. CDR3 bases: TGTGCCAGCAGTCCCGGGACTAACGGGACCTACGAGCAGTACTTC. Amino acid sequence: CASSPGTNGTYEQYF.

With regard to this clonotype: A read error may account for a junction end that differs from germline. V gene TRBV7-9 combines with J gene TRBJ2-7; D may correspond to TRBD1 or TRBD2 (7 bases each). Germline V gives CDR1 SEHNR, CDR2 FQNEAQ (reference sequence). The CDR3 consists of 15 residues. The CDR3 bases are TGTGCCGGCAGCGCCAGCAGTGAAGGGGGCAGGGGGGGGTACTTC. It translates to CAGSASSEGGRGGYF.

CDR3 in amino acids: CASSWSYGYTF. The CDR3 bases are TGTGCCAGCAGCTGGTCCTATGGCTACACCTTC. The chain carries TRBV11-1 and TRBJ1-2; D gene uncertain. Germline-derived CDR1 and CDR2 are SGHAT and FQDESV (reference sequence). This CDR3 is 11 amino acids long. Trimming removed 4 bases from V and 4 bases from J, with 4 bases in between.

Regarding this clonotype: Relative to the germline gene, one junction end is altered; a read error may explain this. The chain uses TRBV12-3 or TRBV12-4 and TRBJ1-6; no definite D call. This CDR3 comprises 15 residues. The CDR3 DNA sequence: TGTGCCATCAGTCCAACGAGCGGTATGAATTCACCCCTCCACTTT. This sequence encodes CAISPTSGMNSPLHF.

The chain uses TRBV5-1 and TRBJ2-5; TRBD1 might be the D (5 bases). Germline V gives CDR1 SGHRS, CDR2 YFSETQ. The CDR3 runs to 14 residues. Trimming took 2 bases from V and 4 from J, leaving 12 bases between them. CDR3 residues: CASSLGAGLETQYF. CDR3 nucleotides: TGCGCCAGCAGCTTAGGAGCAGGGCTAGAGACCCAGTACTTC.

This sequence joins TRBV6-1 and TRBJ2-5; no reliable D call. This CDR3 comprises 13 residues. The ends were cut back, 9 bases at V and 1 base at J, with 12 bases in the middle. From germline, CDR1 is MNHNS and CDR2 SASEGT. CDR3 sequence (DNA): TGTGCCAGTAGTCAGGCACCCCAAGAGACCCAGTACTTC. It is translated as CASSQAPQETQYF.

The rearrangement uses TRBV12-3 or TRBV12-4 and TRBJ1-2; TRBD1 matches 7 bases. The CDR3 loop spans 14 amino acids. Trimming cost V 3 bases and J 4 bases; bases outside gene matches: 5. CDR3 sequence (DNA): TGTGCCAGCAGTTTCGACAGGGTTGGCTATGGCTACACCTTC. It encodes CASSFDRVGYGYTF.

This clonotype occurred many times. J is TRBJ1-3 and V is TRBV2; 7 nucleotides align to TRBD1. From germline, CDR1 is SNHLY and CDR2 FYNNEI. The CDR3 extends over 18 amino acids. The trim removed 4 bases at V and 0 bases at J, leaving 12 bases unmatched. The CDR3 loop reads CASSVVLQGTASGNTIYF. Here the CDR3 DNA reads TGTGCCAGCAGTGTGGTCCTACAAGGGACAGCCTCTGGAAACACCATATATTTT.

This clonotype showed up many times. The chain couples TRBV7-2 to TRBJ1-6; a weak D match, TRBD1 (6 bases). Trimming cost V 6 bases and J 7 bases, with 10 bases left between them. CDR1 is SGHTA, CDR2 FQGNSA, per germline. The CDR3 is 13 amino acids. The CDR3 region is CASSQGRNSPLHF. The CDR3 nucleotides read TGTGCCAGCAGTCAGGGGAGGAATTCACCCCTCCACTTT.

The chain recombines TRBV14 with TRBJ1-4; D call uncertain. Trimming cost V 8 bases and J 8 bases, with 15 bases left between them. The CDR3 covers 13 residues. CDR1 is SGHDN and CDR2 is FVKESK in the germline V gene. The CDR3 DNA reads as TGTGCCAGCTCACTATTCGGAGGGGAAAAACTGTTTTTT. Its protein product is CASSLFGGEKLFF.

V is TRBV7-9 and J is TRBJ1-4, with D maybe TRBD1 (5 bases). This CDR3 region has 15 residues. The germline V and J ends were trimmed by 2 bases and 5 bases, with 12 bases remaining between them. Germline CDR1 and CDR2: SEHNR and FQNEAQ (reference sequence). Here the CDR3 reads CASSLSNRNNEKLFF. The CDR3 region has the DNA TGTGCCAGCAGCTTATCGAACAGGAACAATGAAAAACTGTTTTTT.

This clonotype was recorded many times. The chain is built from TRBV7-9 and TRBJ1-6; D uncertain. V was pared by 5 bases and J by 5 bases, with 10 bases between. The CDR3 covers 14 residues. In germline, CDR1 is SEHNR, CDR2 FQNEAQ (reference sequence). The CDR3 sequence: CASSTRLDNSPLHF. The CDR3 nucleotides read TGTGCCAGCAGCACAAGGCTGGATAATTCACCCCTCCACTTT.